This T cell receptor (beta chain) was recorded in a study of CD8+ T cells in alopecia areata. Study results and caveats: Clonality exceeded that of normal scalp in lesional scalp, most notably in alopecia totalis/universalis. Resident alphabeta T-cell populations of normal skin are likewise subject to sequencing in scalp samples.

For this clone: The target antigen is unknown.

V lost 6 bases, J lost 7 bases, and 4 bases stayed unmatched. The CDR3 extends over 13 amino acids. Germline loops: CDR1 SNHLY, CDR2 FYNNEI. Extracted from the samples, RNA was reverse transcribed into cDNA to serve as the sequencing template. Method: immunoSEQ multiplex PCR; TCRdb's copy keeps in-frame clones and lacks some. The sample has about 150,000 clones, around 58% seen once. Collection of lesional scalp punch biopsies and peripheral blood was performed in alopecia areata patients. The specimen comprised CD4+ T cells sorted from blood, sampled at week 0. The chain has TRBV2 and TRBJ2-1; 9 bases map to TRBD2. This receptor was identified in a human donor with alopecia areata. The CDR3 is CASRRSGGNEQFF. The CDR3 DNA reads as TGTGCCAGCAGGAGGAGCGGGGGGAATGAGCAGTTCTTC.